The 7 T cell receptor beta chains presented below share a single source sample, sequenced in a study of cytomegalovirus exposure and HLA in healthy donors. The primer mix had 60 Vbeta and 13 Jbeta primers. TCRdb's copy holds only in-frame clones and misses some; the assay was immunoSEQ multiplex PCR. The top ten hold roughly 3.1% of the sample, which has some 150,000 clones, roughly 78% seen once. The sequenced sample consisted of PBMCs. The receptors derive from a middle-aged man in good health and CMV-seropositive.

The chain uses TRBV15 and TRBJ1-1; a weak D match, TRBD1 (6 bases). The V gene's germline CDR1 is LNHNV and CDR2 YYDKDF (reference sequence). The CDR3 totals 13 residues. Trimming took off 0 bases at V and 5 bases at J, with 7 bases between the two ends. The CDR3 bases are TGTGCCACCAGCAGAGAGACAGGAACTGAAGCTTTCTTT. It translates to CATSRETGTEAFF.

This CDR3 is CASSAKRFGGRETQYF. CDR3 nucleotide sequence: TGTGCCAGCAGCGCAAAAAGGTTCGGGGGGCGAGAGACCCAGTACTTC. V gene TRBV11-1 combines with J gene TRBJ2-5; D perhaps matches TRBD2 (7 bases). V lost 5 bases to trimming and J lost 4 bases, with 20 bases between them. Per the germline V gene, CDR1 is SGHAT and CDR2 is FQDESV (reference sequence). The CDR3 runs to 16 residues.

This clone was observed once. The V and J genes are TRBV9 and TRBJ1-1, with TRBD1 as a possible D gene (6 bases). Germline values: CDR1 SGDLS, CDR2 YYNGEE. V dropped 3 bases and J dropped 1 base, with 13 bases sitting between them. There are 15 residues in the CDR3. The DNA of the CDR3 is TGTGCCAGCAGCGGTAGGGACAACAGGAACACTGAAGCTTTCTTT. It codes for CASSGRDNRNTEAFF.

The rearrangement uses TRBV27 and TRBJ2-2; 9 bases map to TRBD1. V lost 3 bases to trimming and J lost 5 bases; unmatched junction nucleotides: 1. The germline V gene has CDR1 MNHEY and CDR2 SMNVEV (reference sequence). The CDR3 is 14 amino acids. CDR3 DNA: TGTGCCAGCAGTTTTGGGACAGGGACCGGGGAGCTGTTTTTT. It is translated as CASSFGTGTGELFF.

This clone has just a few counts. This rearrangement joins TRBV11-1 to TRBJ2-7; 7 positions match TRBD2. The germline V gene encodes CDR1 SGHAT and CDR2 FQDESV (reference sequence). Unmatched junction bases numbered 12, after V lost 2 bases and J lost 2 bases. CDR3 length: 17 residues. This CDR3 is CASSLNGLAAPAYEQYF. The DNA of the CDR3 is TGTGCCAGCAGCTTAAACGGGCTAGCGGCCCCAGCCTACGAGCAGTACTTC.

The CDR3 nucleotides read TGCGCCAGCAGGACAGGGACTAGCGGGACCAATGAGCAGTTCTTC. Translating gives CASRTGTSGTNEQFF. The chain recombines TRBV5-1 with TRBJ2-1; the match to TRBD2 covers 13 bases. The CDR3 contains 15 residues. Trimming cost V 5 bases and J 6 bases; bases outside gene matches: 5. Germline-derived CDR1 and CDR2 are SGHRS and YFSETQ.

As for this clone: Other DNA sequences in this specimen translate into the identical CDR3. The chain couples TRBV5-1 to TRBJ2-1, with TRBD2 identical over 8 bases. Germline values: CDR1 SGHRS, CDR2 YFSETQ. The CDR3 loop spans 15 amino acids. Unmatched junction bases numbered 4, after V lost 5 bases and J lost 0 bases. The CDR3 reads CASSPSGSSYNEQFF. CDR3 sequence (DNA): TGCGCCAGCAGTCCAAGCGGGAGCTCCTACAATGAGCAGTTCTTC.